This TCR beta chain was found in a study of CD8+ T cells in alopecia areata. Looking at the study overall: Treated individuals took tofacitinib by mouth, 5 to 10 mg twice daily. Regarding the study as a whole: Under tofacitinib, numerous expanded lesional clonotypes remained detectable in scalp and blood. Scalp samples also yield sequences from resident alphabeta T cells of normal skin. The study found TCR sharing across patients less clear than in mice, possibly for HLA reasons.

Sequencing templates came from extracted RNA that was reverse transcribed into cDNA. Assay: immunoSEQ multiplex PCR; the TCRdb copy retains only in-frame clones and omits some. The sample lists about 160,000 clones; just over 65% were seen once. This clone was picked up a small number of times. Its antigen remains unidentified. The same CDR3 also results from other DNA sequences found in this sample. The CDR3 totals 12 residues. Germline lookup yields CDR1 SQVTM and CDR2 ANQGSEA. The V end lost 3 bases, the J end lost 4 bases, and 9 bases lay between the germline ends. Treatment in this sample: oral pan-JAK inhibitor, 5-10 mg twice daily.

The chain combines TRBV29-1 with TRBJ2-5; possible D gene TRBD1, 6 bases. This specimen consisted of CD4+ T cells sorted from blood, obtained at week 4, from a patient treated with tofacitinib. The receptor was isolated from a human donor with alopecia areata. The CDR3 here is CSVDTGPETQYF. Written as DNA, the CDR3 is TGCAGCGTTGATACAGGGCCAGAGACCCAGTACTTC.